This passage covers 3 T cell receptor beta chains from one sample sequenced in a study of blood T cell repertoires in COVID-19 (dated by TCRdb to 2020 to 2021). Library creation used the immunoSEQ multiplex PCR assay. The immuneACCESS repertoire file appears here via TCRdb, limited to in-frame rearrangements. These files lack a portion of the clones; in checked studies, under half of the deficit traces to unresolved V genes, and the cause of the others is not known. Counted in this sample were approximately 270,000 clones; around 85% of them appeared once. Roughly 0.94% of the sample comes from the top ten. The sample taken for sequencing was peripheral blood. All receptors come from a human donor with COVID-19, enrolled during active disease. The donor label of this sample is uncertain.

This rearrangement joins TRBV18 to TRBJ2-1, with TRBD2 matching over 11 bases. Unmatched junction bases numbered 5, after V lost 0 bases and J lost 1 base. CDR3 size: 18 residues. Germline-derived CDR1 and CDR2 are KGHSH and LQKENI. CDR3: CASSPPGIAGGSYNEQFF. The CDR3 nucleotides are TGTGCCAGCTCACCACCGGGGATAGCGGGAGGGTCCTACAATGAGCAGTTCTTC.

This chain uses TRBV7-9 with TRBJ1-1, with 7 bases fitting TRBD1. The J segment lost 7 bases and the V segment lost 5 bases, leaving 4 bases of the junction unmatched. The CDR3 runs 12 residues. Germline loops: CDR1 SEHNR, CDR2 FQNEAQ (reference sequence). CDR3 protein: CASSQQGLEAFF. In nucleotides, the CDR3 is TGTGCCAGCAGCCAACAGGGGCTTGAAGCTTTCTTT.

V gene TRBV6-2 or TRBV6-3 combines with J gene TRBJ2-2; 11 bases match TRBD1. Germline CDR1 MNHEY, CDR2 SVGEGT. The ends lost 4 bases at V and 6 bases at J; junction bases unmatched: 7. This CDR3 comprises 16 residues. The CDR3 loop reads CASSFRDRGSSGELFF. CDR3 nucleotides: TGTGCCAGCAGTTTCCGGGACAGGGGGAGCTCCGGGGAGCTGTTTTTT.